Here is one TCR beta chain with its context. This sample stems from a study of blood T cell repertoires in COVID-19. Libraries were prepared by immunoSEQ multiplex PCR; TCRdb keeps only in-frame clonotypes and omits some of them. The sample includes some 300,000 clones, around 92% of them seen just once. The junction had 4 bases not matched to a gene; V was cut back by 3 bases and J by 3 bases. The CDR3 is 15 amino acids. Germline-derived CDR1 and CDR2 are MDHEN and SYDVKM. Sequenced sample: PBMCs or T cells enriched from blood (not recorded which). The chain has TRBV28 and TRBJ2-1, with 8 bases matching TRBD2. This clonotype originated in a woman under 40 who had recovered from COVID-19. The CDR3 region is CASSLGLVLYNEQFF. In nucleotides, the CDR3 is TGTGCCAGCAGTTTGGGACTAGTCCTCTACAATGAGCAGTTCTTC.